Listed below are T cell receptor beta chains from one sample, sequenced in a study of blood T cell repertoires in COVID-19. The repertoire was sequenced with immunoSEQ multiplex PCR; TCRdb's copy has only in-frame clones and lacks some. The table lists approximately 52,000 clones, roughly 89% of them singletons. The material sequenced was peripheral blood. The receptors were sampled from a man aged 55-75 years with active COVID-19. Each CDR3 is given with its conserved first and last residue. Fields, in order: V gene, J gene, CDR3 protein.

V gene: TRBV7-9
J gene: TRBJ2-1
CDR3 protein: CASSSPGLAGNEQFF

V gene: TRBV28
J gene: TRBJ1-2
CDR3 protein: CASSSGVVGYTF

V gene: TRBV10-3
J gene: TRBJ1-2
CDR3 protein: CAISEMSGRAYGYTF

V gene: TRBV28
J gene: TRBJ1-3
CDR3 protein: CASSLFSLRDSGNTIYF

V gene: TRBV29-1
J gene: TRBJ2-1
CDR3 protein: CSVRARTRNNEQFF

V gene: TRBV21-1
J gene: TRBJ2-1
CDR3 protein: CASSNTGLAGGSPQFF

V gene: TRBV6-4
J gene: TRBJ2-2
CDR3 protein: CASSDSLAGELFF

V gene: TRBV12-3/TRBV12-4
J gene: TRBJ2-1
CDR3 protein: CASSLTGGEQFF

V gene: TRBV19
J gene: TRBJ1-1
CDR3 protein: CASSIVRNTEAFF

V gene: TRBV4-3
J gene: TRBJ2-7
CDR3 protein: CASSLGTGPPYEQYF

V gene: TRBV5-4
J gene: TRBJ2-1
CDR3 protein: CASSFPGLAAQFF

V gene: TRBV23-1
J gene: TRBJ1-6
CDR3 protein: CASGGTGENNNSPLHF

V gene: TRBV5-1
J gene: TRBJ1-6
CDR3 protein: CASSTQGTHNSPLHF

V gene: TRBV12-5
J gene: TRBJ2-2
CDR3 protein: CASGLGQPSNTGELFF

V gene: TRBV6-6
J gene: TRBJ1-6
CDR3 protein: CASSRGLGDNSPLHF

V gene: TRBV5-4
J gene: TRBJ1-3
CDR3 protein: CASSLRGTGNTIYF

V gene: TRBV28
J gene: TRBJ2-1
CDR3 protein: CASSSLADSYNEQFF

V gene: TRBV5-1
J gene: TRBJ2-5
CDR3 protein: CASSLTSARQETQYF

V gene: TRBV9
J gene: TRBJ2-2
CDR3 protein: CASSLSGSTGELFF

V gene: TRBV29-1
J gene: TRBJ2-3
CDR3 protein: CSVGGTSAYTDTQYF

V gene: TRBV4-2
J gene: TRBJ2-1
CDR3 protein: CASSQVGLAGGGGNEQFF

V gene: TRBV28
J gene: TRBJ1-2
CDR3 protein: CASSSGRGNYGYTF

V gene: TRBV5-6
J gene: TRBJ2-7
CDR3 protein: CASSLAPTGLDEQYF

V gene: TRBV6-2/TRBV6-3
J gene: TRBJ2-5
CDR3 protein: CASSPGLAGQETQYF

V gene: TRBV7-2
J gene: TRBJ2-7
CDR3 protein: CASSATGTASYEQYF

V gene: TRBV28
J gene: TRBJ2-3
CDR3 protein: CASSYLGQGPTDTQYF

V gene: TRBV5-3
J gene: TRBJ1-6
CDR3 protein: CARSSTGLGTYNSPLHF

V gene: TRBV28
J gene: TRBJ2-7
CDR3 protein: CASRISGSNSYEQYF

V gene: TRBV11-3
J gene: TRBJ2-2
CDR3 protein: CASSSGQGFHAGELFF

V gene: TRBV6-1
J gene: TRBJ1-6
CDR3 protein: CASSERDRVYNSPLHF

V gene: TRBV7-2
J gene: TRBJ2-3
CDR3 protein: CASSLGSGGPPGDTQYF

V gene: TRBV9
J gene: TRBJ2-5
CDR3 protein: CASSAGMQETQYF

V gene: TRBV30
J gene: TRBJ2-3
CDR3 protein: CAWVRRADTQYF

V gene: TRBV9
J gene: TRBJ2-7
CDR3 protein: CASSGTSGEQYF

V gene: TRBV9
J gene: TRBJ2-2
CDR3 protein: CASSGGATIGTGELFF

V gene: TRBV28
J gene: TRBJ2-7
CDR3 protein: CASSLLVRGLYEQYF

V gene: TRBV5-8
J gene: TRBJ1-1
CDR3 protein: CASSFLVVRGQEAFF

V gene: TRBV4-3
J gene: TRBJ2-7
CDR3 protein: CASSQGVAGGGYEQYF

V gene: TRBV19
J gene: TRBJ2-1
CDR3 protein: CASSSRESSYNEQFF

V gene: TRBV5-4
J gene: TRBJ2-5
CDR3 protein: CASSLVTDQETQYF

V gene: TRBV28
J gene: TRBJ1-2
CDR3 protein: CASRYRGSYTF

V gene: TRBV25-1
J gene: TRBJ2-7
CDR3 protein: CASSEGTPTYEQYF

V gene: TRBV28
J gene: TRBJ2-1
CDR3 protein: CASSIYSGSSYNEQFF

V gene: TRBV20-1
J gene: TRBJ2-2
CDR3 protein: CSASSGITGELFF

V gene: TRBV29-1
J gene: TRBJ2-5
CDR3 protein: CSAGGAGGPGETQYF